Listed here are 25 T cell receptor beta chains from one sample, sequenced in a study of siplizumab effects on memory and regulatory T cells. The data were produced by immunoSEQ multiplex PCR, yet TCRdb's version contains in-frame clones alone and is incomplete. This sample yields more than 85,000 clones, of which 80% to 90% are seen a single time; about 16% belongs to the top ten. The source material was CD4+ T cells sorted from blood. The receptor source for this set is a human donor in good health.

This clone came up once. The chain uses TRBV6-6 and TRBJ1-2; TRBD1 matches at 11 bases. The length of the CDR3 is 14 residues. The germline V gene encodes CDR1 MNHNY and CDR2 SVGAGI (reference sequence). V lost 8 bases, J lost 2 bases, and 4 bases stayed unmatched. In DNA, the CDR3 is TGTGCCAGCGGTGGGACAGGGGGGAACTATGGCTACACCTTC. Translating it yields CASGGTGGNYGYTF.

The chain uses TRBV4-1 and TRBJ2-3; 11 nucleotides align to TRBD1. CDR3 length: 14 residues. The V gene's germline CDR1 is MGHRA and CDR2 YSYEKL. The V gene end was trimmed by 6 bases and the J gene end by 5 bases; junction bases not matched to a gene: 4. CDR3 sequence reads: CASSGQGAIDTQYF. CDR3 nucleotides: TGCGCCAGCAGTGGACAGGGGGCTATAGATACGCAGTATTTT.

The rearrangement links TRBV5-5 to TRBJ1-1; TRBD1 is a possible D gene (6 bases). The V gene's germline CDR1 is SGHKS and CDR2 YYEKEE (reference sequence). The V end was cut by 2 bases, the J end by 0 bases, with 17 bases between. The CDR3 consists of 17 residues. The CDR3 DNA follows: TGTGCCAGCAGCTTTAAAGGGGGGCAAACTATGAACACTGAAGCTTTCTTT. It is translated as CASSFKGGQTMNTEAFF.

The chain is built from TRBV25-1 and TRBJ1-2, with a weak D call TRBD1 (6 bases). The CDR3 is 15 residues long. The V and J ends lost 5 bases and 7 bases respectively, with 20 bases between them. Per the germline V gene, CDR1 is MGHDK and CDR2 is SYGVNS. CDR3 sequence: CASSQGGTPEGGYTF. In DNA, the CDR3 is TGTGCCAGCAGTCAGGGCGGGACACCCGAAGGTGGCTACACCTTC.

CDR3 in amino acids: CASSLTSGRDNEQFF. The CDR3 DNA reads TGCGCCAGCAGCCTCACTAGCGGGAGGGACAATGAGCAGTTCTTC. The J gene is TRBJ2-1, the V gene TRBV5-1, with 13 bases fitting TRBD2. Trimming took 4 bases from V and 5 from J; bases not matched to a gene: 3. The germline gives CDR1 SGHRS, CDR2 YFSETQ. The CDR3 covers 15 residues.

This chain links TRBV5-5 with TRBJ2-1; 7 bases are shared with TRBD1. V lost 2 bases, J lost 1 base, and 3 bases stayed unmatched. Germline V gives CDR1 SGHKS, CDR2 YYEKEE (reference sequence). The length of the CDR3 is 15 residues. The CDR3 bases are TGTGCCAGCAGCTTCCAGGGGGAATCCTACAATGAGCAGTTCTTC. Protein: CASSFQGESYNEQFF.

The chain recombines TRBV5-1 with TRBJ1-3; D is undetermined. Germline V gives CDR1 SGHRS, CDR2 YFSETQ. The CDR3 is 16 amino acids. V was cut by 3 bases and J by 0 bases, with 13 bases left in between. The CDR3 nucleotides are TGCGCCAGCAGCTCCGGACGCGTGGCCTCTGGAAACACCATATATTTT. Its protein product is CASSSGRVASGNTIYF.

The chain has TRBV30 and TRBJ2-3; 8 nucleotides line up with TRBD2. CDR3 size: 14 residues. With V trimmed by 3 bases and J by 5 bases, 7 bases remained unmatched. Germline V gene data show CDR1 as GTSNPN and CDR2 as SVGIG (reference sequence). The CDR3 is CAWSLGRAVDTQYF. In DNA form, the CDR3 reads TGTGCCTGGAGCCTCGGGAGGGCCGTAGATACGCAGTATTTT.

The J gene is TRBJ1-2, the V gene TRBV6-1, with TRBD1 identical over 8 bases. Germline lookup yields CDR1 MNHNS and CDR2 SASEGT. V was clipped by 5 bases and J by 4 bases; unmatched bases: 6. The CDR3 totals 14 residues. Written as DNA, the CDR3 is TGTGCCAGCAGTCAGGGGGCGCAGGTCTATGGCTACACCTTC. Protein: CASSQGAQVYGYTF.

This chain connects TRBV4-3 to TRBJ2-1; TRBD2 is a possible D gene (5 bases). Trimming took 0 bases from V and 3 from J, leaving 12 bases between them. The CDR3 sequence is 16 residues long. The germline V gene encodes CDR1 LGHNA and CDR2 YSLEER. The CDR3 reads CASSQDGRVRYNEQFF. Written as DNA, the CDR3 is TGCGCCAGCAGCCAAGATGGGCGGGTGCGCTACAATGAGCAGTTCTTC.

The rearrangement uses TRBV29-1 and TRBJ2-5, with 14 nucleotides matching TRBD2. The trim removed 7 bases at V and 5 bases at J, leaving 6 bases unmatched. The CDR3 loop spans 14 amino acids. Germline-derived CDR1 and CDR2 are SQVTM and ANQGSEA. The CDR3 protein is CSGMTSGRVETQYF. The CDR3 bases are TGCAGCGGTATGACTAGCGGGAGGGTTGAGACCCAGTACTTC.

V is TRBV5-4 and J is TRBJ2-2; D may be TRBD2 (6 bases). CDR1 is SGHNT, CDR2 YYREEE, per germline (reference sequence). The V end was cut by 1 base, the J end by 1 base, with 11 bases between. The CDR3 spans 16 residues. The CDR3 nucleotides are TGTGCCAGCAGCTTGTCTGGGGGGAAGAACACCGGGGAGCTGTTTTTT. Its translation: CASSLSGGKNTGELFF.

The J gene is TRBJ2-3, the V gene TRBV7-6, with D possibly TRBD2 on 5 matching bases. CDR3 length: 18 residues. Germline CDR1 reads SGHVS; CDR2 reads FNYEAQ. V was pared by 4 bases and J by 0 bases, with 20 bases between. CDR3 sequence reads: CASSSRPGTGGSTDTQYF. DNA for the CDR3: TGTGCCAGCAGCTCAAGACCTGGAACCGGAGGCAGCACAGATACGCAGTATTTT.

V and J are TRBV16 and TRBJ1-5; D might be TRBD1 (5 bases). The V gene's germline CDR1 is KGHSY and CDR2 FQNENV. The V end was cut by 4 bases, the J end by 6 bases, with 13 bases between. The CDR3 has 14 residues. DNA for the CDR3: TGTGCCAGCAGCCGTTCGGTTAGGGGTCAGCCCCAGCATTTT. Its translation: CASSRSVRGQPQHF.

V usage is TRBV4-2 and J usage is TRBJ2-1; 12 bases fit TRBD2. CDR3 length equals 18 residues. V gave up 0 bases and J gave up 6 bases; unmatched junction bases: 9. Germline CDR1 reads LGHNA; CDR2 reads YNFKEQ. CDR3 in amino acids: CASSQDPLAGGAGNEQFF. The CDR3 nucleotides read TGTGCCAGCAGCCAAGATCCCCTAGCGGGAGGGGCAGGCAATGAGCAGTTCTTC.

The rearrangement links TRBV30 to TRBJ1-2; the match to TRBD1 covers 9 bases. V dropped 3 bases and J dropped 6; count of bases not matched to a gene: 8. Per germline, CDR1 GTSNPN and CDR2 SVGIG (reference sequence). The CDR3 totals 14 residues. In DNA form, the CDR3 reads TGTGCCTGGAGCGCTAACAGGGGGCGTAATGGCTACACCTTC. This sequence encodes CAWSANRGRNGYTF.

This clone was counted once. The CDR3 nucleotides are TGCGCCAGCAGCTTAGACGGCCTTAGCAACAATGAGCAGTTCTTC. Its protein is CASSLDGLSNNEQFF. The chain couples TRBV5-1 to TRBJ2-1; unclear D gene. The CDR3 runs to 15 residues. The V end lost 2 bases, the J end lost 5 bases, and 14 bases lay between the germline ends. The germline CDR1 and CDR2 sequences are SGHRS and YFSETQ.

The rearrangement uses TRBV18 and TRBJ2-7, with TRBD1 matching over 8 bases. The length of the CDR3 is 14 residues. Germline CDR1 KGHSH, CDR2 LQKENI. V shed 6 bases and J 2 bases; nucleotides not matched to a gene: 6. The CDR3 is CASSQTQGAYEQYF. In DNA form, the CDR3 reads TGTGCCAGCTCCCAAACACAGGGGGCCTACGAGCAGTACTTC.

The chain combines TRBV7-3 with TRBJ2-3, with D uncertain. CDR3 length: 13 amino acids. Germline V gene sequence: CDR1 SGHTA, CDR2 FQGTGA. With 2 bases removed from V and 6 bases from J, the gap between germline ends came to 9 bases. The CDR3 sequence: CASSLFARDTQYF. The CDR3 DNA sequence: TGTGCCAGCAGCTTATTCGCGAGGGATACGCAGTATTTT.

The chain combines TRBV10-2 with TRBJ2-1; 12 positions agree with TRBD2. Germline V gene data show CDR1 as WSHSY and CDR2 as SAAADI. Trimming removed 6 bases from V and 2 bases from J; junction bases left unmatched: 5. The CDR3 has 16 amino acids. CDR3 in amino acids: CASRPSGRATYNEQFF. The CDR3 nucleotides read TGCGCCAGCAGGCCTAGCGGGAGGGCTACCTACAATGAGCAGTTCTTC.

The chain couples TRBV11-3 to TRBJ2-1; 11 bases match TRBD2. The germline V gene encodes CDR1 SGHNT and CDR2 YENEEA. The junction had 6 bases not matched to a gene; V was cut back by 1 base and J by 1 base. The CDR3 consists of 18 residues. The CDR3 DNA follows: TGTGCCAGCAGCTTAGTAGCGGGAGGGTCCTTTTCCTACAATGAGCAGTTCTTC. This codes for CASSLVAGGSFSYNEQFF.

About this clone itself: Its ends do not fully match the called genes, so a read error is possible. The CDR3: CASSFGPSGDTQYF. The CDR3 nucleotides are TGTGCTAGCAGCTTCGGCCCTAGCGGAGATACGCAGTATTTT. This chain joins TRBV7-7 and TRBJ2-3, with 7 bases lining up with TRBD2. CDR1 and CDR2 (germline): SSHAT, FNYEAQ (reference sequence). There are 14 residues in the CDR3.

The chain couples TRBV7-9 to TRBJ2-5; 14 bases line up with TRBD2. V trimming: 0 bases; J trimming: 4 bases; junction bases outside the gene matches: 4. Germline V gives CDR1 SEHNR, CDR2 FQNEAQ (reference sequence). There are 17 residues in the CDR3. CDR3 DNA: TGTGCCAGCAGCTTAGCCGGGACTAGCGGGAGTGGAGAGACCCAGTACTTC. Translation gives CASSLAGTSGSGETQYF.

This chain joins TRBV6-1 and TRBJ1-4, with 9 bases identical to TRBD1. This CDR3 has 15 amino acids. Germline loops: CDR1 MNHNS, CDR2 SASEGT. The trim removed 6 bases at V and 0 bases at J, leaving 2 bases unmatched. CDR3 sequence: CASRGQGSTNEKLFF. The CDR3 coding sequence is TGTGCCAGCAGGGGACAGGGATCAACTAATGAAAAACTGTTTTTT.

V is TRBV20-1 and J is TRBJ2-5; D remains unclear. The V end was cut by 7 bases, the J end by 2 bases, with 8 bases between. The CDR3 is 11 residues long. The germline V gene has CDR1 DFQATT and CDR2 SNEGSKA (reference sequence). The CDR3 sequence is CSVRPQETQYF. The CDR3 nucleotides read TGCAGTGTTAGGCCACAAGAGACCCAGTACTTC.